This T cell receptor (beta chain) was profiled in a study of T cell responses to AZD1222 COVID-19 vaccine. Assay: immunoSEQ multiplex PCR; the TCRdb copy retains only in-frame clones and omits some. This table has approximately 120,000 clones, around nine tenths appearing once. Trimming cost V 8 bases and J 5 bases, with 21 bases left between them. CDR1 MNHEY and CDR2 SMNVEV come from the germline V gene (reference sequence). The CDR3 runs to 16 residues. This clonotype was sampled from an adult in good health. The material sequenced was peripheral blood, taken on day 0 of MenACWY control vaccination. The rearrangement joins TRBV27 to TRBJ1-4; D may be TRBD1 (6 bases). DNA for the CDR3: TGTGCCAGCGCCAGAGGAACAGGGCAATCAAATGAAAAACTGTTTTTT. As protein: CASARGTGQSNEKLFF.